These 4 T cell receptor beta chains were all obtained from the same sample, sequenced in a study of T cells in Graves' hyperthyroidism and ophthalmopathy. Amplification targeted TCR beta CDR3 regions from RNA transcripts. With the HTBI primer set, the TCR CDR3 went through a first round of RT-PCR. TCRdb re-called the multiplex PCR reads through MiXCR, storing one row per CDR3 protein. The data show about 360,000 distinct CDR3 sequences, approximately 13% seen once. The sequenced material came from blood. These receptors originate from a woman aged 18-29 years with Graves' hyperthyroidism.

This clonotype has only a few counts. V gene TRBV7-9 combines with J gene TRBJ1-1; D gene ambiguous. V was clipped by 4 bases and J by 4 bases, with 4 bases between them. In germline, CDR1 is SEHNR, CDR2 FQNEAQ (reference sequence). The length of the CDR3 is 11 residues. This CDR3 is CASSSITEAFF. DNA for the CDR3: TGTGCCAGCAGCTCGATCACTGAAGCTTTCTTT.

This clonotype has at least ten counts. The V call is TRBV2, the J call TRBJ2-3; D may be TRBD2 (6 bases). CDR3 length equals 13 residues. Trimming shortened V by 9 bases and J by 4 bases, and 14 bases separated the two germline ends. Germline-derived CDR1 and CDR2 are SNHLY and FYNNEI. CDR3 nucleotide sequence: TGTGCCAGGCTTTCTAGCGCCTCAGATACGCAGTATTTT. Its translation is CARLSSASDTQYF.

This clonotype was seen many times. V usage is TRBV7-8 and J usage is TRBJ2-1, with 7 nucleotides matching TRBD1. Germline V CDR1 and CDR2: SGHVS, FQNEAQ. V gave up 2 bases and J gave up 0 bases; unmatched junction bases: 4. This CDR3 has 16 residues. The CDR3 reads CASSLRQGGSYNEQFF. Here the CDR3 DNA reads TGTGCCAGCAGCTTACGACAGGGCGGCTCCTACAATGAGCAGTTCTTC.

This clonotype was picked up many times. This rearrangement joins TRBV19 to TRBJ1-1; tentative D call: TRBD1 (6 bases). V dropped 1 base and J dropped 1 base, with 7 bases sitting between them. The CDR3 contains 14 residues. The germline CDR1 and CDR2 sequences are LNHDA and SQIVND (reference sequence). DNA of the CDR3: TGTGCCAGTAGTATAGCGGGGGCGAACACTGAAGCTTTCTTT. It encodes CASSIAGANTEAFF.